Presented here are 2 T cell receptor beta chains from one specimen sequenced in a study of shared clonotypes between healthy human individuals. Sequenced by immunoSEQ multiplex PCR; TCRdb stores in-frame clones only, minus some. There are 2 million to 2.5 million clones in the sample; just under 95% occur only once, and 0.37% lies in the top ten. Sequences were obtained from naive CD4+ T cells from PBMCs. Subset: CD45RA+ positively selected. The receptors come from a man between 18 and 29 years old in good health. Some clones in this sample may be carry-over from other donors' samples.

This rearrangement joins TRBV27 to TRBJ1-5, with TRBD1 identical over 7 bases. CDR1 is MNHEY and CDR2 is SMNVEV in the germline V gene (reference sequence). The CDR3 extends over 13 amino acids. The ends lost 7 bases at V and 7 bases at J; junction bases unmatched: 7. The CDR3: CASKPQGEQPQHF. The DNA of the CDR3 is TGTGCCAGCAAACCTCAGGGGGAACAGCCCCAGCATTTT.

This clone came up once. The chain uses TRBV10-3 and TRBJ1-2; D remains unclear. Germline CDR1 and CDR2: ENHRY and SYGVKD. V lost 8 bases to trimming and J lost 0 bases, with 4 bases between them. The CDR3 is 11 residues long. DNA of the CDR3: TGTGCCATCGGAGCTAACTATGGCTACACCTTC. It is translated as CAIGANYGYTF.